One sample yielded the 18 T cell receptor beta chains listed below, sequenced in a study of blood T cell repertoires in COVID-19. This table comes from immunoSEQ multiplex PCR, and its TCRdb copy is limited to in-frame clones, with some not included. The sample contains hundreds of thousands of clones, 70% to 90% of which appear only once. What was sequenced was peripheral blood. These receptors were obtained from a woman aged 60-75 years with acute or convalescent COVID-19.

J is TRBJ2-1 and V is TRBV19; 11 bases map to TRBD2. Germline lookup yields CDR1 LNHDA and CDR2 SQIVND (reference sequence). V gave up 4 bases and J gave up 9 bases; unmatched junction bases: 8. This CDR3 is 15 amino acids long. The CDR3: CASSRIAGGPGEQFF. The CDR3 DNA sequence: TGTGCCAGTAGTAGGATAGCGGGAGGGCCAGGTGAGCAGTTCTTC. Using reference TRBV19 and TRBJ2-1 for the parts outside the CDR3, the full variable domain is DGGITQSPKYLFRKEGQNVTLSCEQNLNHDAMYWYRQDPGQGLRLIYYSQIVNDFQKGDIAEGYSVSREKKESFPLTVTSAQKNPTAFYLCASSRIAGGPGEQFFGPGTRLTVL.

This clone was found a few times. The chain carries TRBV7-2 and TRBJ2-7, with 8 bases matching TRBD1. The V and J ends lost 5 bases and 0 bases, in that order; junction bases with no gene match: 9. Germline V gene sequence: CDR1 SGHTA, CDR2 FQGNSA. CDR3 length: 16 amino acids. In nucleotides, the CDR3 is TGTGCCAGCAGCCGTGAACCGACAGGGGTCTCCTACGAGCAGTACTTC. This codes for CASSREPTGVSYEQYF.

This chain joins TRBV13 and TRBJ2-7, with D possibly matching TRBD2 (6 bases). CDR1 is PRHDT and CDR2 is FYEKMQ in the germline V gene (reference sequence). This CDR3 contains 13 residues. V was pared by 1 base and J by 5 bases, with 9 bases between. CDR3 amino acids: CASSLAPGDEQYF. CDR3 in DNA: TGTGCCAGCAGCTTAGCGCCGGGGGACGAGCAGTACTTC.

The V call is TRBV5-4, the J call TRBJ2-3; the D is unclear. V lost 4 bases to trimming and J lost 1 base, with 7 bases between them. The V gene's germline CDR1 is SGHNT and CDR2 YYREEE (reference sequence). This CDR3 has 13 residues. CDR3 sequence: CASSHTRTDTQYF. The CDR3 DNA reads TGTGCCAGCAGCCATACACGCACAGATACGCAGTATTTT.

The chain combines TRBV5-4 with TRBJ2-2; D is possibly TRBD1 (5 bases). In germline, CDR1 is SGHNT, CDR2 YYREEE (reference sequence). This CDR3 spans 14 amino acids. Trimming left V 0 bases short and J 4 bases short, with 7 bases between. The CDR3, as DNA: TGTGCCAGCAGCTTGGAGGGGATCACCGGGGAGCTGTTTTTT. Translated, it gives CASSLEGITGELFF.

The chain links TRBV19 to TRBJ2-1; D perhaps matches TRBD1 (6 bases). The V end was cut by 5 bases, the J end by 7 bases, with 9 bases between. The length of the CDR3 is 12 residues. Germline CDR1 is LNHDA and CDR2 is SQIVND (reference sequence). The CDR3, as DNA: TGTGCCAGTAGTTCAGGGGTAAATGAGCAGTTCTTC. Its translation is CASSSGVNEQFF.

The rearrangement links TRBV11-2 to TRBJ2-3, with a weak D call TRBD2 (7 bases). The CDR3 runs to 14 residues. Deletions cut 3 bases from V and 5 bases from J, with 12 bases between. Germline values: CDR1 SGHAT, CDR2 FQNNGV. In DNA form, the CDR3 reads TGTGCCAGCAGCTTTCAGGGGAGGGTAGATACGCAGTATTTT. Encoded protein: CASSFQGRVDTQYF.

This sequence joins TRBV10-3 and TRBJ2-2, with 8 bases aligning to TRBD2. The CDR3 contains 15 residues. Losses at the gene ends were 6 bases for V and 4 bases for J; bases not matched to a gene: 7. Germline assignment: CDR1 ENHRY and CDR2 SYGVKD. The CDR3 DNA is TGTGCCATCAGGATTAGCGGGGTGGGCACCGGGGAGCTGTTTTTT. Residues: CAIRISGVGTGELFF.

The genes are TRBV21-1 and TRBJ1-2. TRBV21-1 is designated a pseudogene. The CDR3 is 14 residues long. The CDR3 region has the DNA TGTGCCAGCAGCAAAAGGCGGGGGGTGCGAAGCTACACCTTC. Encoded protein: CASSKRRGVRSYTF.

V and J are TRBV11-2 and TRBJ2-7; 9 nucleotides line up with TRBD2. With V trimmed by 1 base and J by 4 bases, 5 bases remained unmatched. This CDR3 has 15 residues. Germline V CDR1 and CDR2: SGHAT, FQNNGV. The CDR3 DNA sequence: TGTGCCAGCAGCTTAGCGCAGCTAGCGGGGTACGAGCAGTACTTC. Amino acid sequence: CASSLAQLAGYEQYF.

CDR3 in amino acids: CASSSQGVSGNTIYF. The CDR3 region has the DNA TGTGCCAGCAGTTCTCAAGGGGTTTCTGGAAACACCATATATTTT. The chain joins TRBV6-6 to TRBJ1-3; perhaps TRBD1 as D (5 bases). CDR1 MNHNY and CDR2 SVGAGI come from the germline V gene (reference sequence). The CDR3 loop spans 15 amino acids. V lost 4 bases, J lost 1 base, and 11 bases lay in between.

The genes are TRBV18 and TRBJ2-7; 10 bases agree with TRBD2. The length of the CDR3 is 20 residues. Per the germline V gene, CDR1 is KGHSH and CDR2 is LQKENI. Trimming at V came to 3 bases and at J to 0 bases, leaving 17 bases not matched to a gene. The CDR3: CASSPPSASGRRGSSYEQYF. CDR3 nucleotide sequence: TGTGCCAGCTCACCCCCTTCGGCTAGCGGGAGAAGAGGGAGCTCCTACGAGCAGTACTTC.

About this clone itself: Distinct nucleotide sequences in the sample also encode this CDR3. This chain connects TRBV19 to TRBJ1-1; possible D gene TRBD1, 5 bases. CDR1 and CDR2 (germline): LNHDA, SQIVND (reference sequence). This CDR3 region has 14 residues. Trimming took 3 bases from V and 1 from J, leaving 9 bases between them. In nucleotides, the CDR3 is TGTGCCAGTAGTATTCAGGGTTCGAACACTGAAGCTTTCTTT. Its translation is CASSIQGSNTEAFF.

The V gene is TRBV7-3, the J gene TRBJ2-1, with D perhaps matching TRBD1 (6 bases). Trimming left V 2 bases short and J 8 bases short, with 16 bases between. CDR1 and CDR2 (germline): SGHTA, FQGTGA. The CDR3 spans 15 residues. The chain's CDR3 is CASSLPTGGRDEQFF. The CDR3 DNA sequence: TGTGCCAGCAGCTTACCGACAGGAGGCAGGGATGAGCAGTTCTTC.

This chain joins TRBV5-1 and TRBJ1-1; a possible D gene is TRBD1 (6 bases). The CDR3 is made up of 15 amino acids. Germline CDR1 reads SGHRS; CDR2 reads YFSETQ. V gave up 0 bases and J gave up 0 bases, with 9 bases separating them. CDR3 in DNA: TGCGCCAGCAGCTTGGTGACAGGTATGAACACTGAAGCTTTCTTT. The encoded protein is CASSLVTGMNTEAFF.

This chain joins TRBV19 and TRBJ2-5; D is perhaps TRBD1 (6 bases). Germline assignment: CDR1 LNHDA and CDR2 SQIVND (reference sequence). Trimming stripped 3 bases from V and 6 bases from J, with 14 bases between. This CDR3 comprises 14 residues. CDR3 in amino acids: CASSITGLKQTQYF. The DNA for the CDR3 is TGTGCCAGTAGTATTACAGGGTTAAAACAGACCCAGTACTTC. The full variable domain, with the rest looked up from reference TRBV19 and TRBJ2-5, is DGGITQSPKYLFRKEGQNVTLSCEQNLNHDAMYWYRQDPGQGLRLIYYSQIVNDFQKGDIAEGYSVSREKKESFPLTVTSAQKNPTAFYLCASSITGLKQTQYFGPGTRLLVL.

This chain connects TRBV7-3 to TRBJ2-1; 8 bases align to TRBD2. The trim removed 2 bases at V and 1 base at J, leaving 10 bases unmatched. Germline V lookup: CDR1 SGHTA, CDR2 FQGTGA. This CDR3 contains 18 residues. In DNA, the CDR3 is TGTGCCAGCAGCTTAGAAGGAGGTCTAGCGGGTTCCTACAATGAGCAGTTCTTC. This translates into CASSLEGGLAGSYNEQFF.

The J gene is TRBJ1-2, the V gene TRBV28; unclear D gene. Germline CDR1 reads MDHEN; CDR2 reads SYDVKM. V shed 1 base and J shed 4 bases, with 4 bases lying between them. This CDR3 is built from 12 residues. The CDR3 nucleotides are TGTGCCAGCAGTTTATACGGCTATGGCTACACCTTC. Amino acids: CASSLYGYGYTF.